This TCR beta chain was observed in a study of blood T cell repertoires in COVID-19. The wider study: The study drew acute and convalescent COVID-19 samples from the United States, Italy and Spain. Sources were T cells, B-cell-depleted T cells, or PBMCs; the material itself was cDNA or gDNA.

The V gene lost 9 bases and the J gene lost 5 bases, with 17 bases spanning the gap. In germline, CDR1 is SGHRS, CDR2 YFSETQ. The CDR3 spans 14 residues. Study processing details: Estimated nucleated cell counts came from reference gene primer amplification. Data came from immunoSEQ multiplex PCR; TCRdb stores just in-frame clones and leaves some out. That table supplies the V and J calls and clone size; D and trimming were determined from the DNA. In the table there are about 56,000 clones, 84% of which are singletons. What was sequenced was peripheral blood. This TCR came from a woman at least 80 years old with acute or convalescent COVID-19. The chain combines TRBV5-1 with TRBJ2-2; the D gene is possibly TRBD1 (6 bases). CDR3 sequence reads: CATMTDSPTGELFF. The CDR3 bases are TGCGCCACTATGACGGACAGTCCAACCGGGGAGCTGTTTTTT.